These T cell receptor beta chains were read from a single sample in a study of cytomegalovirus exposure and HLA in healthy donors. Only in-frame clones appear in the TCRdb table, and some are missing; sequencing was by immunoSEQ multiplex PCR. The sample has over 250,000 clones; around 66% are singletons. Sequenced input: PBMCs. The receptors derive from a female donor in good health and CMV-seronegative. CDR3s include the opening cysteine and the closing phenylalanine or tryptophan. The D gene is left open where the match is weak. Rows may omit the clone size; those that give it use once, few, many or a size class.

>NA|TRBJ2-7|TRBV5-1|NA
CASSLVGTGIDEQYF
TGCGCCAGCAGCTTGGTCGGTACAGGGATAGACGAGCAGTACTTC
>TRBD1|TRBJ2-2|TRBV7-8|NA
CASIPLTGVVNTGELFF
TGTGCCAGCATTCCGTTGACAGGGGTTGTGAATACCGGGGAGCTGTTTTTT
>NA|TRBJ2-3|TRBV5-1|once
CASSFSEFGAATQYF
TGCGCCAGCAGCTTCTCAGAGTTCGGCGCGGCTACGCAGTATTTT
>TRBD1|TRBJ2-7|TRBV29-1|few
CSVSGQGYYEQYF
TGCAGCGTATCAGGACAGGGTTACTACGAGCAGTACTTC
>NA|TRBJ2-5|TRBV4-1|NA
CASSQFWPTSQETQYF
TGCGCCAGCAGCCAGTTTTGGCCAACCTCTCAAGAGACCCAGTACTTC
>TRBD1|TRBJ2-2|TRBV6-5|NA
CASSPGQGSGELFF
TGTGCCAGCAGCCCGGGACAGGGGTCCGGGGAGCTGTTTTTT
>TRBD2|TRBJ2-1|TRBV18|NA
CASSPTASGSGGNEQFF
TGTGCCAGCTCACCAACGGCTAGCGGGAGTGGCGGGAATGAGCAGTTCTTC
>TRBD1|TRBJ2-7|TRBV30|NA
CAWNIQGAYEQYF
TGTGCCTGGAATATACAGGGGGCGTACGAGCAGTACTTC
>NA|TRBJ2-3|TRBV6-5|NA
CASRRPGGPQYF
TGTGCCAGCAGGCGCCCCGGGGGGCCGCAGTATTTT
>TRBD2|TRBJ2-1|TRBV4-1|NA
CASSRRLAGEYNEQFF
TGCGCCAGCAGCAGAAGACTAGCGGGAGAGTATAATGAGCAGTTCTTC
>NA|TRBJ1-1|TRBV6-1|NA
CASAATWSTEAFF
TGTGCCAGCGCGGCAACCTGGAGCACTGAAGCTTTCTTT
>NA|TRBJ1-1|TRBV7-6|NA
CASSLGGGTEAFF
TGTGCCAGCAGCTTAGGGGGGGGGACGGAAGCTTTCTTT
>NA|TRBJ1-1|TRBV6-1|few
CASMGGGYTEAFF
TGTGCCAGCATGGGGGGGGGTTACACTGAAGCTTTCTTT
>TRBD1|TRBJ2-1|TRBV11-2|few
CASSFGTGGVEQFF
TGTGCCAGCAGCTTCGGGACAGGGGGCGTGGAGCAGTTCTTC
>NA|TRBJ2-2|TRBV6-5|once
CASSYPYTGELFF
TGTGCCAGCAGTTACCCCTACACCGGGGAGCTGTTTTTT
>TRBD1|TRBJ2-3|TRBV11-2|NA
CASSLTGGTDTQYF
TGTGCCAGCAGCTTGACAGGGGGCACAGATACGCAGTATTTT
>TRBD1|TRBJ1-1|TRBV15|NA
CATSRGQGPTEAFF
TGTGCCACCAGCAGAGGACAGGGGCCCACTGAAGCTTTCTTT
>NA|TRBJ1-3|TRBV7-6|NA
CASSSSVPSGNTIYF
TGTGCCAGCAGTTCGTCAGTGCCCTCTGGAAACACCATATATTTT